The rows below give T cell receptor beta chains drawn from one sample of a study of blood T cell repertoires in COVID-19. Assay: immunoSEQ multiplex PCR; the TCRdb copy retains only in-frame clones and omits some. The table has about 240,000 clones, around 87% seen once. Sequenced input: PBMCs or T cells enriched from blood (not recorded which). These receptors all come from a woman between 40 and 55 years old with acute COVID-19. The CDR3 runs from the conserved cysteine through the conserved F or W. D genes are given only for firm matches. Size is stated for part of the rows, as once, few or many counts, or as a class when the clone is expanded.

j_call	clone_size	d_call	v_call	cdr3_nt	cdr3_aa
TRBJ2-7	once	TRBD2	TRBV18	TGTGCCAGCTCACCACTGTTGGATAGCGGGAGCTACGAGCAGTACTTC	CASSPLLDSGSYEQYF
TRBJ2-1	few	-	TRBV6-5	TGTGCCAGCAGTTACTCGCAAACCGGCGGTGAGCAGTTCTTC	CASSYSQTGGEQFF
TRBJ2-5	-	TRBD2	TRBV4-1	TGCGCCAGCAGCCAAGATTCGCGGGGAGGGCAAGAGACCCAGTACTTC	CASSQDSRGGQETQYF
TRBJ1-2	-	-	TRBV30	TGTGCCTGGAGGATAGGGGATTGGTATGGCTACACCTTC	CAWRIGDWYGYTF
TRBJ1-6	-	TRBD1	TRBV7-2	TGTGCCAGCAGCAAGGACAGGCCCTATAATTCACCCCTCCACTTT	CASSKDRPYNSPLHF
TRBJ1-1	-	-	TRBV28	TGTGCCAGCAGTCTCCCGACAGGAAGGGACACTGAAGCTTTCTTT	CASSLPTGRDTEAFF
TRBJ2-1	-	-	TRBV29-1	TGCAGCGTATCCCAGGGTTTTGAGCAGTTCTTC	CSVSQGFEQFF
TRBJ2-7	-	-	TRBV19	TGTGCCAGTGCACAGGGATTGTACGAGCAGTACTTC	CASAQGLYEQYF
TRBJ1-4	-	TRBD1	TRBV11-2	TGTGCCAGCAGCAATGGACAGGGTACTGAAAAACTGTTTTTT	CASSNGQGTEKLFF
TRBJ2-4	-	TRBD2	TRBV5-6	TGTGCCAGCAGGTCGGGGAGGGGAGCCAAAAACATTCAGTACTTC	CASRSGRGAKNIQYF
TRBJ2-2	-	TRBD2	TRBV19	TGTGCCAGTACTAGCGGGAGGGCCGACACCGGGGAGCTGTTTTTT	CASTSGRADTGELFF
TRBJ1-2	-	-	TRBV9	TGTGCCAGCAGCGTAGGTGGGACTCGGTTCGGCTACACCTTC	CASSVGGTRFGYTF
TRBJ1-3	-	-	TRBV19	TGTGCCAGTGGAGACGGAGACTCTGGAAACACCATATATTTT	CASGDGDSGNTIYF
TRBJ2-4	once	-	TRBV14	TGTGCCAGCAGCCAAGATTCGGACACCCAGTACTTC	CASSQDSDTQYF
TRBJ2-5	-	TRBD2	TRBV14	TGTGCCAGCAGCCAAGATCGTGGGACTAGCGGGAGTTTTGAGACCCAGTACTTC	CASSQDRGTSGSFETQYF
TRBJ2-3	-	TRBD2	TRBV11-3	TGTGCCAGCAGCTTGCAACTAGCGGGAGGCGATACGCAGTATTTT	CASSLQLAGGDTQYF
TRBJ1-1	-	-	TRBV19	TGTGCCAGCACGGAGGAGAACACTGAAGCTTTCTTT	CASTEENTEAFF
TRBJ1-5	-	-	TRBV5-5	TGTGCCAGCAGCATCAGAGCGGGGGGGACACGGAATCAGCCCCAGCATTTT	CASSIRAGGTRNQPQHF
TRBJ1-1	-	-	TRBV10-3	TGTGCCATCAGTGAGGGGGGCAGATTAGAAGCTTTCTTT	CAISEGGRLEAFF
TRBJ2-1	-	TRBD2	TRBV30	TGTGCCTGCCTTAGCGGGACTGGCAATGAGCAGTTCTTC	CACLSGTGNEQFF
TRBJ1-6	-	-	TRBV6-1	TGTGCCAGCAGTGAGAGGGCAAGCTCCTATAATTCACCCCTCCACTTT	CASSERASSYNSPLHF
TRBJ2-1	-	TRBD1	TRBV6-5	TGTGCCAGCAGTTTCGTCGGGACAGGGAGCCACAATGAGCAGTTCTTC	CASSFVGTGSHNEQFF
TRBJ2-3	-	TRBD2	TRBV29-1	TGCAGCGTTGTAGGACTAGCGGGAGGTAGGACCACAGATACGCAGTATTTT	CSVVGLAGGRTTDTQYF
TRBJ1-4	-	-	TRBV14	TGTGCCAGCAGCGGGTCAACTACGGGGAAACTGTTTTTT	CASSGSTTGKLFF
TRBJ2-7	-	TRBD2	TRBV2	TGTGCCAGCAGTGGAAGAGGACTAGCGGCCTACGAGCAGTACTTC	CASSGRGLAAYEQYF
TRBJ2-1	-	-	TRBV7-9	TGTGCCAGCAGCTTCCGGGAGTATAATGAGCAGTTCTTC	CASSFREYNEQFF
TRBJ1-1	once	TRBD1	TRBV11-2	TGTGCCAGCACCATTTCGGGGACAGGGGCCATGAACACTGAAGCTTTCTTT	CASTISGTGAMNTEAFF
TRBJ2-5	-	-	TRBV5-1	TGCGCCAGCAGCTTGGGGACAGCTCAAGAGACCCAGTACTTC	CASSLGTAQETQYF
TRBJ2-1	-	TRBD2	TRBV25-1	TGTGCCAGCAGACCCAGCGGGACTGTCGATGAGCAGTTCTTC	CASRPSGTVDEQFF
TRBJ2-2	-	TRBD2	TRBV5-1	TGCGCCAGCAGCTTGGCCGCGGGAGGTTTCGACACCGGGGAGCTGTTTTTT	CASSLAAGGFDTGELFF
TRBJ2-7	-	TRBD2	TRBV14	TGTGCCAGCAGCGAGGGTGGCGGCCTAGCGGACTACGAGCAGTACTTC	CASSEGGGLADYEQYF
TRBJ2-1	-	-	TRBV24-1	TGTGCCACCAGTGTGGGGCGGGACAGTTTCAATGAGCAGTTCTTC	CATSVGRDSFNEQFF
TRBJ2-1	few	TRBD1	TRBV7-3	TGTGCCAGCAGCCGACAGGGAGAGGGTGAGCAGTTCTTC	CASSRQGEGEQFF
TRBJ1-2	-	TRBD1	TRBV13	TGTGCCAGCAGCGCCGGGACAGGTGACTATGGCTACACCTTC	CASSAGTGDYGYTF
TRBJ2-7	-	TRBD2	TRBV19	TGTGCCAGTAGTACGGGACTAGCGGGAGGGCCCGGCTCCTACGAGCAGTACTTC	CASSTGLAGGPGSYEQYF
TRBJ2-1	-	-	TRBV25-1	TGTGCCAGCAGTGAATGGAGGGGTGGCAATGAGCAGTTCTTC	CASSEWRGGNEQFF
TRBJ2-7	-	TRBD2	TRBV9	TGTGCCAGCAGCCCCCGTGCGGGGGATTGGGACGAGCAGTACTTC	CASSPRAGDWDEQYF
TRBJ2-3	-	-	TRBV14	TGTGCCAGCAGCCAGATCCCGGGGGATACGCAGTATTTT	CASSQIPGDTQYF
TRBJ2-7	-	TRBD2	TRBV2	TGTGCCAGCAGTGTTAGTCCAGGGACTAGCGGCGAGCAGTACTTC	CASSVSPGTSGEQYF
TRBJ2-5	-	TRBD1	TRBV7-7	TGTGCTAGCAGCCCGGAAAGGGGGCGCCGGGTGGAGACCCAGTACTTC	CASSPERGRRVETQYF
TRBJ2-7	-	-	TRBV18	TGTGCCAGCTCCTGGGGGGAGTACGAGCAGTACTTC	CASSWGEYEQYF
TRBJ2-3	-	TRBD1	TRBV4-1	TGCGCCAGCAGCCAAGAAGGGACAGGGGGCACAGATACGCAGTATTTT	CASSQEGTGGTDTQYF
TRBJ1-2	-	TRBD1	TRBV7-8	TGTGCCAGCAGCTTAGGAAAGACAGGGTTAAGCGGCTACACCTTC	CASSLGKTGLSGYTF
TRBJ2-1	once	-	TRBV7-2	TGTGCCAGCAGCACAGACAACGACAATGAGCAGTTCTTC	CASSTDNDNEQFF
TRBJ1-1	-	-	TRBV28	TGTGCCAGCAGTTTAAATTGGGGGGATACTGAAGCTTTCTTT	CASSLNWGDTEAFF
TRBJ2-2	few	TRBD2	TRBV15	TGTGCCACCAGCAGCCTAGCGGGAATTGGCACCGGGGAGCTGTTTTTT	CATSSLAGIGTGELFF
TRBJ1-1	-	-	TRBV7-2	TGTGCCAGCAGCTTACTGTCGGGAATGGGCACTGAAGCTTTCTTT	CASSLLSGMGTEAFF
TRBJ2-2	-	TRBD2	TRBV7-2	TGTGCCAGCAGCTTAGGACCTCCTTCTAGCGGGAGACCCGGGGAGCTGTTTTTT	CASSLGPPSSGRPGELFF
TRBJ2-1	once	TRBD2	TRBV30	TGTGCCTGGAGTGTAATACGTACTAGCGGGAGGGCCGTGGCCCAGTTCTTC	CAWSVIRTSGRAVAQFF
TRBJ2-3	-	-	TRBV7-3	TGTGCCAGCAGCTTAACCCTTAGCACAGATACGCAGTATTTT	CASSLTLSTDTQYF
TRBJ2-1	-	TRBD1	TRBV24-1	TGTGCCACCAGTGACTCGACAGGGGTATTATCCGGTGAGCAGTTCTTC	CATSDSTGVLSGEQFF